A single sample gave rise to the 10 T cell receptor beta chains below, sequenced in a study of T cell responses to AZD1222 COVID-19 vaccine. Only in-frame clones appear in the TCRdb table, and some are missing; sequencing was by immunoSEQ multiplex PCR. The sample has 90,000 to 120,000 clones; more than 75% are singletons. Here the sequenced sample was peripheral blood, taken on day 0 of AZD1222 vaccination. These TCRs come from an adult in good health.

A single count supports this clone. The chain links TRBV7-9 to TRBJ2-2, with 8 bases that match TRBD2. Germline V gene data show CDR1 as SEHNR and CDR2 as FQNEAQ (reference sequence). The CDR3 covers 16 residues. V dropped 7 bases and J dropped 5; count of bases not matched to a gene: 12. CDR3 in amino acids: CASTLYGGARTGELFF. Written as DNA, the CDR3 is TGTGCCAGCACCCTATACGGGGGGGCGAGGACCGGGGAGCTGTTTTTT.

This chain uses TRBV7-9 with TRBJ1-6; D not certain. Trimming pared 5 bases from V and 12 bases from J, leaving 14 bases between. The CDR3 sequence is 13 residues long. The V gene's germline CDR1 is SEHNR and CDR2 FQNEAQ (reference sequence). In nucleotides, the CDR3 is TGTGCCAGCAGCACCGATCGTGCGGGACCCCTCCACTTT. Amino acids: CASSTDRAGPLHF.

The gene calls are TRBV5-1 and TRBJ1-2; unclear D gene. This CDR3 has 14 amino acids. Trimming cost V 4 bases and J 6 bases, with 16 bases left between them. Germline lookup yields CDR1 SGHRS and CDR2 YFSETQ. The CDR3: CASSAEEGRDGYTF. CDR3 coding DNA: TGCGCCAGCAGCGCCGAGGAGGGCCGTGATGGCTACACCTTC.

The CDR3 reads CSVDSASGNTIYF. The CDR3, as DNA: TGCAGCGTTGATAGCGCCTCTGGAAACACCATATATTTT. The rearrangement joins TRBV29-1 to TRBJ1-3; D gene uncertain. Per the germline V gene, CDR1 is SQVTM and CDR2 is ANQGSEA. This CDR3 is built from 13 residues. Trimming pared 3 bases from V and 0 bases from J, leaving 6 bases between.

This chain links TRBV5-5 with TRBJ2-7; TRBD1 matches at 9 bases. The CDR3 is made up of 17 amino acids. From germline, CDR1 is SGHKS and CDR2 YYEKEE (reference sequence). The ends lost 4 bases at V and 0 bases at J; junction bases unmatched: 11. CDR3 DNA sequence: TGTGCCAGCAGCCTCGTCCCAACAGGGGGCTTCTCCTACGAGCAGTACTTC. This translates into CASSLVPTGGFSYEQYF. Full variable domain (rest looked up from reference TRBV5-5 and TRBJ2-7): DAGVTQSPTHLIKTRGQQVTLRCSPISGHKSVSWYQQVLGQGPQFIFQYYEKEERGRGNFPDRFSARQFPNYSSELNVNALLLGDSALYLCASSLVPTGGFSYEQYFGPGTRLTVT.

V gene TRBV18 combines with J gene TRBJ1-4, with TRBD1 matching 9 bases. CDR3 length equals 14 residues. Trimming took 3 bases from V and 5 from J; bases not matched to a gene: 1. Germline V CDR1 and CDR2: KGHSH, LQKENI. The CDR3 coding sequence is TGTGCCAGCTCACCCGGGACAGGGAATGAAAAACTGTTTTTT. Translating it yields CASSPGTGNEKLFF.

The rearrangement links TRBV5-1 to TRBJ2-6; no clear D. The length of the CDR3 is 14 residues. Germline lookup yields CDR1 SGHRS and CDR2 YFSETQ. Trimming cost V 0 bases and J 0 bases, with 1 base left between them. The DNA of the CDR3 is TGCGCCAGCAGCTTGGCCTCTGGGGCCAACGTCCTGACTTTC. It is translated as CASSLASGANVLTF.

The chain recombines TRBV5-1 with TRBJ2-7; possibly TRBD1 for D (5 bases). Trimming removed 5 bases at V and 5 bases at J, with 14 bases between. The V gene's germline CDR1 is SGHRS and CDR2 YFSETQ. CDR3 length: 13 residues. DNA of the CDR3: TGCGCCAGCAGTACCTGGCCAGGGAACGAGCAGTACTTC. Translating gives CASSTWPGNEQYF.

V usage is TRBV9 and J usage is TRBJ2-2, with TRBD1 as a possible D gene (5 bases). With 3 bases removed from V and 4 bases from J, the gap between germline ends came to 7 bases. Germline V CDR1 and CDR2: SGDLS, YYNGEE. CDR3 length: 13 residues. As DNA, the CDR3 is TGTGCCAGCAGCGCCAGGGTCACCGGGGAGCTGTTTTTT. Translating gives CASSARVTGELFF.

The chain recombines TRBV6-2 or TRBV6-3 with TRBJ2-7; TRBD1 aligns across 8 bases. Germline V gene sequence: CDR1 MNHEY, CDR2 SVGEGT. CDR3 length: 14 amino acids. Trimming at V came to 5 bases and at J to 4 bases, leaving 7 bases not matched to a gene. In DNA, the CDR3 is TGTGCCAGCAGTCGAGCAGGGGGCGGGTACGAGCAGTACTTC. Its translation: CASSRAGGGYEQYF.